Listed below are T cell receptor beta chains from one sample, sequenced in a study of T cell responses to AZD1222 COVID-19 vaccine. TCRdb's table, derived via immunoSEQ multiplex PCR, lists solely in-frame clones and lacks some. The sample yields around 150,000 clones, approximately 92% seen once. Sequencing used peripheral blood, obtained 28 days after the second AZD1222 dose. The receptor source for this set is an adult who received the AZD1222 COVID-19 vaccine. Both conserved end residues are part of each CDR3. The D gene is left open where the match is weak. A row's size may be missing; if present it is once, few, many or a size class.

size: NA
D: NA
J: TRBJ2-7
V: TRBV30
CDR3: CAWSVSAWQGLNEQYF
DNA: TGTGCCTGGAGTGTATCAGCATGGCAGGGGCTCAACGAGCAGTACTTC

size: NA
D: NA
J: TRBJ1-5
V: TRBV19
CDR3: CASSTGRTQPQHF
DNA: TGTGCCAGTAGCACAGGGAGGACTCAGCCCCAGCATTTT

size: NA
D: TRBD1
J: TRBJ2-7
V: TRBV29-1
CDR3: CSAGQGAPPEQYF
DNA: TGCAGCGCCGGACAGGGGGCGCCCCCCGAGCAGTACTTC

size: NA
D: TRBD2
J: TRBJ2-1
V: TRBV13
CDR3: CASSFERGGTYNEQFF
DNA: TGTGCCAGCAGCTTCGAGCGGGGGGGAACGTACAATGAGCAGTTCTTC

size: few
D: TRBD2
J: TRBJ2-2
V: TRBV5-4
CDR3: CASSLGTSGDTGELFF
DNA: TGTGCCAGCAGCTTAGGGACTAGCGGAGACACCGGGGAGCTGTTTTTT

size: NA
D: TRBD2
J: TRBJ2-1
V: TRBV12-3/TRBV12-4
CDR3: CASSLRVAGEQFF
DNA: TGTGCCAGCAGTTTAAGGGTAGCGGGGGAGCAGTTCTTC

size: NA
D: NA
J: TRBJ1-2
V: TRBV6-5
CDR3: CASSYRGAVGLGYTF
DNA: TGTGCCAGCAGTTACAGGGGGGCAGTTGGTCTCGGCTACACCTTC

size: NA
D: NA
J: TRBJ2-7
V: TRBV6-5
CDR3: CASFLQGSSYEQYF
DNA: TGTGCCAGCTTTTTGCAGGGCAGCTCCTACGAGCAGTACTTC

size: NA
D: TRBD2
J: TRBJ2-1
V: TRBV4-2
CDR3: CASSQSIPGLAGGRSYNEQFF
DNA: TGTGCCAGCAGCCAATCTATCCCGGGACTAGCGGGAGGGCGCTCCTACAATGAGCAGTTCTTC

size: NA
D: NA
J: TRBJ1-6
V: TRBV30
CDR3: CAWTPDSSYNSPLHF
DNA: TGTGCCTGGACCCCGGACAGCTCCTATAATTCACCCCTCCACTTT

size: NA
D: NA
J: TRBJ2-2
V: TRBV7-6
CDR3: CASSLAWGNTGELFF
DNA: TGTGCCAGCAGCTTAGCTTGGGGGAACACCGGGGAGCTGTTTTTT

size: NA
D: NA
J: TRBJ1-2
V: TRBV4-2
CDR3: CASSQDPRQSYGYTF
DNA: TGTGCCAGCAGCCAAGATCCGCGGCAATCCTATGGCTACACCTTC

size: once
D: TRBD1
J: TRBJ2-1
V: TRBV30
CDR3: CAWSVDRVNEQFF
DNA: TGTGCCTGGAGTGTAGACAGGGTCAATGAGCAGTTCTTC

size: NA
D: NA
J: TRBJ1-4
V: TRBV5-8
CDR3: CASSLQGLKLFF
DNA: TGTGCCAGCAGCTTGCAGGGTTTAAAACTGTTTTTT

size: NA
D: NA
J: TRBJ2-2
V: TRBV7-8
CDR3: CASTLLLGAGELFF
DNA: TGTGCCAGCACTCTACTATTGGGGGCCGGGGAGCTGTTTTTT

size: NA
D: NA
J: TRBJ1-5
V: TRBV4-1
CDR3: CASSQDQYSNQPQHF
DNA: TGCGCCAGCAGCCAAGACCAGTATAGCAATCAGCCCCAGCATTTT

size: NA
D: NA
J: TRBJ2-3
V: TRBV9
CDR3: CASSLRPSADTQYF
DNA: TGTGCCAGCAGCTTGAGGCCGAGCGCAGATACGCAGTATTTT

size: NA
D: NA
J: TRBJ2-1
V: TRBV12-3/TRBV12-4
CDR3: CASSLAKGNEQFF
DNA: TGTGCCAGCAGTTTAGCTAAGGGGAATGAGCAGTTCTTC

size: once
D: NA
J: TRBJ1-2
V: TRBV6-4
CDR3: CASSDRNYGYTF
DNA: TGTGCCAGCAGCGACAGAAACTATGGCTACACCTTC

size: NA
D: NA
J: TRBJ2-1
V: TRBV6-5
CDR3: CASSYLREGDNEQFF
DNA: TGTGCCAGCAGTTACTTAAGGGAGGGGGACAATGAGCAGTTCTTC

size: NA
D: TRBD2
J: TRBJ2-1
V: TRBV19
CDR3: CASGTSGTYNEQFF
DNA: TGTGCCAGTGGGACTAGCGGAACCTACAATGAGCAGTTCTTC

size: few
D: NA
J: TRBJ2-7
V: TRBV7-9
CDR3: CASSLDRIAPYEQYF
DNA: TGTGCCAGCAGCTTAGATAGGATTGCCCCCTACGAGCAGTACTTC

size: many
D: TRBD1
J: TRBJ1-5
V: TRBV27
CDR3: CASRRADGGQGNQPQHF
DNA: TGTGCCAGCAGGCGAGCCGATGGGGGACAGGGCAATCAGCCCCAGCATTTT

size: NA
D: NA
J: TRBJ1-2
V: TRBV5-1
CDR3: CASSGHRRDGYTF
DNA: TGCGCCAGCAGCGGGCATCGCAGGGATGGCTACACCTTC

size: few
D: TRBD1
J: TRBJ2-1
V: TRBV6-4
CDR3: CASSPGTGGNEQFF
DNA: TGTGCCAGCAGCCCCGGGACAGGGGGAAATGAGCAGTTCTTC

size: NA
D: NA
J: TRBJ2-3
V: TRBV11-3
CDR3: CASSLGLAVSTDTQYF
DNA: TGTGCCAGCAGCCTTGGGTTAGCGGTTAGCACAGATACGCAGTATTTT

size: NA
D: NA
J: TRBJ2-7
V: TRBV10-3
CDR3: CAISLTATEAYEQYF
DNA: TGTGCCATCAGTCTTACGGCAACGGAGGCCTACGAGCAGTACTTC

size: NA
D: NA
J: TRBJ1-2
V: TRBV2
CDR3: CASSDPDGVGYGYTF
DNA: TGTGCCAGCAGTGACCCGGACGGGGTGGGCTATGGCTACACCTTC

size: NA
D: TRBD2
J: TRBJ2-7
V: TRBV5-4
CDR3: CASSLGTSGRESYEQYF
DNA: TGTGCCAGCAGCTTGGGGACTAGCGGGAGGGAGTCCTACGAGCAGTACTTC

size: NA
D: TRBD2
J: TRBJ2-7
V: TRBV6-5
CDR3: CASSRLAGGFYEQYF
DNA: TGTGCCAGCAGTAGACTAGCGGGAGGGTTCTACGAGCAGTACTTC

size: NA
D: TRBD2
J: TRBJ2-1
V: TRBV5-6
CDR3: CASSLGATSGNEQFF
DNA: TGTGCCAGCAGCCTAGGGGCCACTAGCGGGAATGAGCAGTTCTTC

size: NA
D: TRBD1
J: TRBJ2-3
V: TRBV7-9
CDR3: CASNSRDRGSDTQYF
DNA: TGTGCCAGCAACTCGCGGGACAGGGGGTCAGATACGCAGTATTTT

size: NA
D: NA
J: TRBJ1-4
V: TRBV15
CDR3: CATSVGGVQNEKLFF
DNA: TGTGCCACCAGCGTGGGGGGGGTACAGAATGAAAAACTGTTTTTT

size: once
D: NA
J: TRBJ1-2
V: TRBV18
CDR3: CASSPWDTGYGYTF
DNA: TGTGCCAGCTCACCGTGGGACACGGGATATGGCTACACCTTC

size: NA
D: NA
J: TRBJ2-5
V: TRBV10-2
CDR3: CASSESSETQYF
DNA: TGCGCCAGCAGTGAGAGTTCCGAGACCCAGTACTTC

size: NA
D: NA
J: TRBJ2-1
V: TRBV29-1
CDR3: CSSGAPREPSYNEQFF
DNA: TGCAGCTCTGGCGCCCCCCGGGAACCCTCCTACAATGAGCAGTTCTTC

size: once
D: NA
J: TRBJ1-3
V: TRBV6-8
CDR3: CASSYPGNLTRDTGNTIYF
DNA: TGTGCCAGCAGTTACCCAGGGAACCTAACACGCGACACTGGAAACACCATATATTTT

size: NA
D: NA
J: TRBJ1-1
V: TRBV6-5
CDR3: CASTGHTEAFF
DNA: TGTGCCAGCACAGGGCACACTGAAGCTTTCTTT

size: NA
D: NA
J: TRBJ1-1
V: TRBV6-1
CDR3: CASSERQPNTEAFF
DNA: TGTGCCAGCAGTGAGCGGCAGCCGAACACTGAAGCTTTCTTT

size: NA
D: TRBD1
J: TRBJ1-2
V: TRBV7-8
CDR3: CASSLYGTGGDRYGYTF
DNA: TGTGCCAGCAGCTTATATGGGACAGGGGGGGACCGCTATGGCTACACCTTC

size: NA
D: TRBD1
J: TRBJ2-2
V: TRBV3-1/TRBV3-2
CDR3: CASRVGQGGDTGELFF
DNA: TGTGCCAGCAGGGTCGGACAGGGCGGAGACACCGGGGAGCTGTTTTTT

size: NA
D: NA
J: TRBJ1-5
V: TRBV27
CDR3: CASSFGRADQPQHF
DNA: TGTGCCAGCAGTTTTGGCAGGGCGGACCAGCCCCAGCATTTT

size: NA
D: TRBD1
J: TRBJ1-1
V: TRBV2
CDR3: CASSLGQDSNTEAFF
DNA: TGTGCCAGCAGTCTGGGACAGGACTCCAACACTGAAGCTTTCTTT

size: NA
D: TRBD1
J: TRBJ1-1
V: TRBV5-1
CDR3: CASSPGTANTEAFF
DNA: TGCGCCAGCAGCCCGGGGACAGCCAACACTGAAGCTTTCTTT

size: NA
D: NA
J: TRBJ2-6
V: TRBV3-1/TRBV3-2
CDR3: CASSQGTPRGSGANVLTF
DNA: TGTGCCAGCAGCCAAGGAACCCCTCGTGGCTCTGGGGCCAACGTCCTGACTTTC

size: NA
D: TRBD2
J: TRBJ2-1
V: TRBV5-3
CDR3: CARSLVASGRSAYNEQFF
DNA: TGTGCCAGAAGCTTGGTGGCTAGCGGGAGATCGGCCTACAATGAGCAGTTCTTC

size: NA
D: NA
J: TRBJ1-1
V: TRBV27
CDR3: CASSFWEGEAFF
DNA: TGTGCCAGCAGTTTCTGGGAGGGTGAAGCTTTCTTT

size: once
D: NA
J: TRBJ1-1
V: TRBV5-4
CDR3: CASSGGPNGLNTEAFF
DNA: TGTGCCAGCAGCGGGGGCCCTAATGGACTGAACACTGAAGCTTTCTTT

size: NA
D: TRBD1
J: TRBJ1-1
V: TRBV29-1
CDR3: CSGLQGARTEAFF
DNA: TGCAGCGGTTTGCAGGGGGCAAGGACTGAAGCTTTCTTT

size: few
D: NA
J: TRBJ2-5
V: TRBV2
CDR3: CASSDQQETQYF
DNA: TGTGCCAGCAGTGATCAGCAAGAGACCCAGTACTTC

size: NA
D: NA
J: TRBJ2-3
V: TRBV6-5
CDR3: CASSSTRADTQYF
DNA: TGTGCCAGCAGTTCCACCCGAGCAGATACGCAGTATTTT